This entry describes one T cell receptor (beta chain). This specimen comes from a study of blood T cell repertoires in COVID-19. In the study overall: T cells, B-cell-depleted T cells, or PBMCs provided the cDNA or gDNA that served as material.

Method: immunoSEQ multiplex PCR; TCRdb's copy keeps in-frame clones and lacks some. The data contain about 73,000 clones, more than 65% of them singletons. The receptor comes from a human donor in a cohort sampled during active COVID-19. Sequences were obtained from peripheral blood.

CDR3 nucleotide sequence: TGTGCCAGCAGCTCCTCAGGGGCGGGCACCGGGGAGCTGTTTTTT. Encoded protein: CASSSSGAGTGELFF. The chain is built from TRBV5-8 and TRBJ2-2; D perhaps matches TRBD1 (6 bases). The V end was cut by 3 bases, the J end by 4 bases, with 13 bases between. The CDR3 sequence is 15 residues long. Germline assignment: CDR1 SGHTS and CDR2 YDEGEE.